The table lists the clone carrying this T cell receptor (beta chain) with a few counts. This record comes from a study of PD-1 blockade in mismatch repair-deficient tumors. Mismatch repair deficiency was confirmed in all patients, by PCR or immunohistochemistry. A few pembrolizumab responders had their TCRs sequenced. TCRdb's copy holds only in-frame clones and misses some; the assay was immunoSEQ multiplex PCR. The sample contains approximately 37,000 clones, more than 75% of which appear only once. The clonotype comes from an adult with mismatch repair-deficient cancer. The sample in question was peripheral blood, obtained about 80 weeks after starting pembrolizumab.

This CDR3 reads CASSVTGDLGNQPQHF. The CDR3 coding sequence is TGTGCCAGCAGCGTAACAGGGGACTTAGGCAATCAGCCCCAGCATTTT. This chain uses TRBV5-6 with TRBJ1-5; 7 bases fit TRBD1. The CDR3 is 16 residues long. After removal of 4 bases from V and 2 bases from J, the junction contained 9 bases not matched to a gene. Germline CDR1 is SGHDT and CDR2 is YYEEEE.